This is a list of T cell receptor beta chains from one sample in a study of graft-versus-host responses after intestinal transplantation. Their cognate antigens are unknown. Assay used: immunoSEQ multiplex PCR; TCRdb lists only in-frame clones, some missing. The table lists 65,000 to 100,000 clones, 85% to 95% of them singletons. This specimen consisted of unstimulated CD8+ T cells sorted from spleen or lymph node cells, obtained before transplant. The receptors come from a human donor who was the organ donor for an intestinal transplant. CDR3s include the opening cysteine and the closing phenylalanine or tryptophan. A D gene is named only where the DNA matches it firmly. Size tells how often a clone was seen (once, few, many) or the class of an expanded clone, and some rows leave it out.

abundance: NA; v_gene: TRBV28; d_gene: NA; j_gene: TRBJ1-1; CDR3aa: CASSRTGRDTEAFF; CDR3nt: TGTGCCAGCAGCCGAACCGGGCGGGACACTGAAGCTTTCTTT
abundance: once; v_gene: TRBV4-3; d_gene: NA; j_gene: TRBJ2-2; CDR3aa: CASSQDTSTGELFF; CDR3nt: TGCGCCAGCAGCCAAGATACAAGCACCGGGGAGCTGTTTTTT
abundance: NA; v_gene: TRBV2; d_gene: NA; j_gene: TRBJ1-2; CDR3aa: CASSGRNYGYTF; CDR3nt: TGTGCCAGCTCGGGTAGAAACTATGGCTACACCTTC
abundance: NA; v_gene: TRBV6-6; d_gene: NA; j_gene: TRBJ1-1; CDR3aa: CASSFRTDINTEAFF; CDR3nt: TGTGCCAGCAGTTTTAGGACAGACATCAACACTGAAGCTTTCTTT
abundance: NA; v_gene: TRBV7-3; d_gene: TRBD2; j_gene: TRBJ2-7; CDR3aa: CASSLAGGAYEQYF; CDR3nt: TGTGCCAGCAGCTTAGCGGGGGGTGCCTACGAGCAGTACTTC
abundance: NA; v_gene: TRBV7-3; d_gene: TRBD2; j_gene: TRBJ2-1; CDR3aa: CASSFSSGGDNEQFF; CDR3nt: TGTGCCAGCAGCTTTTCGTCGGGGGGGGACAATGAGCAGTTCTTC
abundance: NA; v_gene: TRBV7-3; d_gene: NA; j_gene: TRBJ2-5; CDR3aa: CASSSTGIPGETQYF; CDR3nt: TGTGCCAGCAGCTCAACCGGGATCCCGGGAGAGACCCAGTACTTC
abundance: few; v_gene: TRBV19; d_gene: TRBD1; j_gene: TRBJ1-1; CDR3aa: CASTLGQANTEAFF; CDR3nt: TGTGCCAGTACCTTGGGACAGGCTAACACTGAAGCTTTCTTT
abundance: NA; v_gene: TRBV5-5; d_gene: NA; j_gene: TRBJ2-7; CDR3aa: CASRPQGSTLTYEQYF; CDR3nt: TGTGCCAGCAGGCCACAGGGATCCACGCTAACTTACGAGCAGTACTTC
abundance: NA; v_gene: TRBV11-2; d_gene: NA; j_gene: TRBJ1-6; CDR3aa: CASSLEAYNSPLHF; CDR3nt: TGTGCCAGCAGCTTAGAAGCATATAATTCACCCCTCCACTTT
abundance: NA; v_gene: TRBV7-2; d_gene: NA; j_gene: TRBJ1-1; CDR3aa: CASSAPGSNTEAFF; CDR3nt: TGTGCCAGCAGCGCCCCAGGTTCGAACACTGAAGCTTTCTTT